The next 3 T cell receptor beta chains were all read from a single sample in a study of cytomegalovirus exposure and HLA in healthy donors. It was with 60 Vbeta and 13 Jbeta primers that the PCR ran. Assay used: immunoSEQ multiplex PCR; TCRdb lists only in-frame clones, some missing. This table has under 200,000 clones, nearly 80% appearing once. The sample consisted of PBMCs. These receptors came from a middle-aged woman in good health and CMV-seronegative.

V is TRBV19 and J is TRBJ2-7, with 8 bases matching TRBD1. Germline V gene data show CDR1 as LNHDA and CDR2 as SQIVND (reference sequence). This CDR3 is 15 amino acids long. The ends lost 2 bases at V and 2 bases at J; junction bases unmatched: 5. Here the CDR3 reads CASSIRTGSTYEQYF. In DNA, the CDR3 is TGTGCCAGTAGTATAAGGACAGGGAGCACCTACGAGCAGTACTTC.

The chain has TRBV7-3 and TRBJ2-3; 11 bases are shared with TRBD2. V lost 5 bases, J lost 7 bases, and 5 bases stayed unmatched. The CDR3 consists of 14 residues. Germline loops: CDR1 SGHTA, CDR2 FQGTGA. As DNA, the CDR3 is TGTGCCAGCAGCCTAGCGGGGGGAGCCAATACGCAGTATTTT. Residues: CASSLAGGANTQYF.

This chain connects TRBV27 to TRBJ2-7; the D gene is possibly TRBD2 (5 bases). CDR3 size: 15 residues. With 3 bases removed from V and 4 bases from J, the gap between germline ends came to 16 bases. CDR1 and CDR2 from the germline V gene are MNHEY and SMNVEV (reference sequence). The CDR3 nucleotides read TGTGCCAGCAGTTTCTCCCCGGGGAGTACGTACGAGCAGTACTTC. This codes for CASSFSPGSTYEQYF.